The 22 T cell receptor beta chains listed next were all sequenced from one sample in a study of shared clonotypes between healthy human individuals. The table came from immunoSEQ multiplex PCR; TCRdb's copy has only in-frame clones and leaves some out. The sample records fewer than 850,000 clones, about two thirds being singletons. Sequenced sample: memory CD4+ T cells sorted from blood. Described subset: CD45RA-negative fraction. These receptors all come from a woman aged 25 to 39 in good health.

V gene TRBV7-9 combines with J gene TRBJ1-1; the D gene is possibly TRBD1 (5 bases). The germline V gene has CDR1 SEHNR and CDR2 FQNEAQ (reference sequence). This CDR3 has 14 amino acids. The germline V and J ends were trimmed by 3 bases and 5 bases, with 13 bases remaining between them. The CDR3 here is CASSLGTERTEAFF. The CDR3 DNA follows: TGTGCCAGCAGCTTGGGGACTGAAAGGACTGAAGCTTTCTTT.

The chain links TRBV11-2 to TRBJ2-7; D perhaps matches TRBD2 (5 bases). V lost 2 bases to trimming and J lost 2 bases, with 19 bases between them. In germline, CDR1 is SGHAT, CDR2 FQNNGV. CDR3 size: 17 residues. CDR3 loop: CASSLIFDYSAAYEQYF. As DNA, the CDR3 is TGTGCCAGCAGCTTAATATTCGATTATAGCGCCGCCTACGAGCAGTACTTC.

The sample holds one count of this clone. For the CDR3, the DNA is TGTGCCAGCACACAGGACCGGAGGGGTTTGATGGAGACCCAGTACTTC. Translation gives CASTQDRRGLMETQYF. This chain links TRBV28 with TRBJ2-5, with D maybe TRBD2 (6 bases). V was cut by 7 bases and J by 5 bases, with 23 bases left in between. Germline-derived CDR1 and CDR2 are MDHEN and SYDVKM. The CDR3 loop spans 16 amino acids. Full variable domain (remainder filled in from reference TRBV28 and TRBJ2-5): DVKVTQSSRYLVKRTGEKVFLECVQDMDHENMFWYRQDPGLGLRLIYFSYDVKMKEKGDIPEGYSVSREKKERFSLILESASTNQTSMYLCASTQDRRGLMETQYFGPGTRLLVL.

As to this clone: Other DNA variants within this sample encode the same CDR3. The chain carries TRBV18 and TRBJ1-1; D possibly corresponds to TRBD1 (6 bases). Germline V gene data show CDR1 as KGHSH and CDR2 as LQKENI. This CDR3 has 12 amino acids. V lost 4 bases and J lost 4, with 7 bases in between. CDR3 sequence reads: CASSLQGTEAFF. In nucleotides, the CDR3 is TGTGCCAGCTCACTACAGGGCACTGAAGCTTTCTTT.

The V and J genes are TRBV19 and TRBJ1-4; no clear D. The V gene lost 9 bases and the J gene lost 5 bases, with 22 bases spanning the gap. Germline V gene sequence: CDR1 LNHDA, CDR2 SQIVND (reference sequence). The CDR3 length is 16 residues. CDR3 DNA sequence: TGTGCCAGCCGACAATTATACACGGCGGGGAATGAAAAACTGTTTTTT. Translating it yields CASRQLYTAGNEKLFF.

The chain links TRBV11-1 to TRBJ2-7; 8 nucleotides line up with TRBD1. Looked up from germline, CDR1 is SGHAT and CDR2 is FQDESV (reference sequence). The junction had 9 bases not matched to a gene; V was cut back by 5 bases and J by 6 bases. The length of the CDR3 is 14 residues. CDR3 in DNA: TGTGCCAGCAGCCTATTGGACAGGGAAATCGAGCAGTACTTC. It translates to CASSLLDREIEQYF.

This chain uses TRBV19 with TRBJ1-2; 12 bases align to TRBD1. CDR3 size: 16 residues. CDR1 and CDR2 from the germline V gene are LNHDA and SQIVND (reference sequence). J lost 7 bases, V lost 6 bases, and 12 bases had no gene match. This CDR3 reads CASSPKAGQGAGGYTF. The CDR3 DNA is TGTGCCAGTAGCCCTAAGGCGGGACAGGGGGCAGGTGGCTACACCTTC.

The chain has TRBV7-9 and TRBJ2-1, with D possibly matching TRBD2 (6 bases). CDR3 length equals 15 residues. Germline V gene sequence: CDR1 SEHNR, CDR2 FQNEAQ (reference sequence). Trimming stripped 5 bases from V and 0 bases from J, with 11 bases between. CDR3 nucleotide sequence: TGTGCCAGCAGCCCGGCCGGGAGCTCCTACAATGAGCAGTTCTTC. Translation gives CASSPAGSSYNEQFF. Full variable domain (outside the CDR3, taken from reference TRBV7-9 and TRBJ2-1): DTGVSQNPRHKITKRGQNVTFRCDPISEHNRLYWYRQTLGQGPEFLTYFQNEAQLEKSRLLSDRFSAERPKGSFSTLEIQRTEQGDSAMYLCASSPAGSSYNEQFFGPGTRLTVL.

As for this clone: Other DNA sequences in this sample translate to the same CDR3. The chain is built from TRBV10-3 and TRBJ1-1, with 7 bases that match TRBD1. Trimming removed 5 bases from V and 0 bases from J; junction bases left unmatched: 3. The CDR3 runs 14 residues. The V gene's germline CDR1 is ENHRY and CDR2 SYGVKD. The CDR3 DNA reads as TGTGCCATCAGTCTGGGACAGATGAACACTGAAGCTTTCTTT. Translated, it gives CAISLGQMNTEAFF.

This chain joins TRBV5-4 and TRBJ1-2; the D is unclear. V lost 4 bases and J 3 bases, leaving 13 bases between the germline ends. Germline V gives CDR1 SGHNT, CDR2 YYREEE (reference sequence). The CDR3 is made up of 14 amino acids. DNA of the CDR3: TGTGCCAGCAGCGTTGAACACACTGACTATGGCTACACCTTC. It translates to CASSVEHTDYGYTF.

This clone was observed a single time. V and J are TRBV23-1 and TRBJ2-7; TRBD2 agrees at 10 bases. TRBV23-1 is noted as an ORF with a role that remains uncertain. This CDR3 region has 17 residues. The junction had 13 bases not matched to a gene; V was cut back by 7 bases and J by 1 base. For the CDR3, the DNA is TGCGCCAGCAAGACAGACACGCAACTAGCGGGGTCCTACGAGCAGTACTTC. It yields the protein CASKTDTQLAGSYEQYF.

The CDR3 protein is CASSLNRDRAFF. In nucleotides, the CDR3 is TGTGCCAGCAGCCTGAACAGGGATCGGGCTTTCTTT. This rearrangement joins TRBV6-5 to TRBJ1-1; weak D call: TRBD1 (6 bases). The CDR3 covers 12 residues. Germline assignment: CDR1 MNHEY and CDR2 SVGAGI. Trimming removed 6 bases from V and 11 bases from J, with 16 bases in between.

The chain uses TRBV7-2 and TRBJ2-7; D might be TRBD1 (5 bases). Germline loops: CDR1 SGHTA, CDR2 FQGNSA. The CDR3 contains 15 residues. V lost 0 bases to trimming and J lost 7 bases, with 16 bases between them. The CDR3 bases are TGTGCCAGCAGCTTAGCGGCACGTCTCTCAGGGGAGCAGTACTTC. It yields the protein CASSLAARLSGEQYF.

The chain employs TRBV5-1 and TRBJ2-7, with 7 nucleotides matching TRBD1. The CDR3 spans 14 residues. With 4 bases clipped from V and 3 bases from J, the junction kept 7 bases outside the gene matches. Germline V gene lookup returns CDR1 SGHRS and CDR2 YFSETQ. CDR3 residues: CASSIGTDHYEQYF. The CDR3 DNA sequence: TGCGCCAGCAGCATCGGGACAGATCACTACGAGCAGTACTTC.

This clone was seen only once. The chain recombines TRBV6-6 with TRBJ2-1; 8 bases agree with TRBD2. The CDR3 has 16 residues. The trim removed 2 bases at V and 7 bases at J, leaving 10 bases unmatched. The germline gives CDR1 MNHNY, CDR2 SVGAGI (reference sequence). This CDR3 reads CASSYGPGLGWNEQFF. CDR3 nucleotides: TGTGCCAGCAGTTACGGCCCGGGACTAGGATGGAATGAGCAGTTCTTC.

The genes are TRBV21-1 and TRBJ2-7; the tabulated D call, TRBD1, remains unverified against the DNA. TRBV21-1 represents a pseudogene. This CDR3 spans 16 amino acids. The CDR3 is CASSLGVRSFTHEQYF. The DNA of the CDR3 is TGTGCCAGCAGCTTAGGGGTACGGAGTTTTACCCACGAGCAGTACTTC.

This clone appeared many times. This chain joins TRBV5-5 and TRBJ1-2, with D tentatively TRBD1 (6 bases). The CDR3 consists of 15 residues. Between the trimmed V and J ends, which lost 3 bases and 4 bases, there was a span of 16 bases. The germline gives CDR1 SGHKS, CDR2 YYEKEE (reference sequence). This chain's CDR3 is CASSYAGAEIYGYTF. The CDR3 DNA reads as TGTGCCAGCAGCTATGCGGGGGCTGAAATCTATGGCTACACCTTC.

A word on this clone: This CDR3 is also generated by other DNA sequences in the sample. V and J are TRBV5-1 and TRBJ1-2; TRBD1 aligns across 7 bases. CDR1 and CDR2 (germline): SGHRS, YFSETQ. J gave up 5 bases and V 4 bases, and 5 bases lay outside the gene matches. The CDR3 length is 13 residues. CDR3 amino acids: CASSPGQSYGYTF. CDR3 coding DNA: TGCGCCAGCAGCCCGGGACAGTCTTATGGCTACACCTTC.

This clone has only one observation. The rearrangement uses TRBV6-1 and TRBJ2-1; TRBD2 matches at 14 bases. V lost 8 bases and J lost 8; bases outside the gene matches: 5. The CDR3 covers 14 residues. The germline V gene encodes CDR1 MNHNS and CDR2 SASEGT. The CDR3, as DNA: TGTGCCAGCCGACTAGCGGGAGGGATAGATGAGCAGTTCTTC. This gives the protein CASRLAGGIDEQFF.

The rearrangement joins TRBV14 to TRBJ2-7, with TRBD1 matching over 8 bases. Germline assignment: CDR1 SGHDN and CDR2 FVKESK. Trimming at V came to 4 bases and at J to 2 bases, leaving 10 bases not matched to a gene. The CDR3 extends over 16 amino acids. The CDR3 here is CASSLLTGTGAYEQYF. CDR3 nucleotides: TGTGCCAGCAGCCTACTGACCGGGACAGGAGCCTACGAGCAGTACTTC. The whole variable domain, remainder taken from reference TRBV14 and TRBJ2-7, is EAGVTQFPSHSVIEKGQTVTLRCDPISGHDNLYWYRRVMGKEIKFLLHFVKESKQDESGMPNNRFLAERTGGTYSTLKVQPAELEDSGVYFCASSLLTGTGAYEQYFGPGTRLTVT.

This clone turned up a few times. The gene calls are TRBV28 and TRBJ1-5, with D unclear. Germline CDR1 and CDR2: MDHEN and SYDVKM. Trimming pared 2 bases from V and 6 bases from J, leaving 8 bases between. The CDR3 is made up of 13 amino acids. For the CDR3, the DNA is TGTGCCAGCAGTTTAGCCAACCGTCAGCCCCAGCATTTT. Residues: CASSLANRQPQHF.

The chain uses TRBV6-5 and TRBJ1-1; D is undetermined. The germline V and J ends were trimmed by 0 bases and 0 bases, with 8 bases remaining between them. CDR3 length: 15 residues. Germline V lookup: CDR1 MNHEY, CDR2 SVGAGI. The CDR3 nucleotides are TGTGCCAGCAGTTACTCGATTTTGGTGAACACTGAAGCTTTCTTT. It codes for CASSYSILVNTEAFF.